Listed below are T cell receptor beta chains from one sample, sequenced in a study of beta chain features in type 1 diabetes. Assay: immunoSEQ multiplex PCR; the TCRdb copy retains only in-frame clones and omits some. The sample lists around 330,000 clones, 11% occurring once. Sequencing was carried out using naive CD4+ T cells from blood. The origin of the receptors is a woman in her thirties in good health. CDR3s include the opening cysteine and the closing phenylalanine or tryptophan. The D gene is left open where the match is weak. Clone size is not always given. Where it is, it says once, few, many or a class for expanded clones.

j_gene: TRBJ2-3
abundance: -
v_gene: TRBV21-1
d_gene: -
CDR3nt: TGTGCCAGCAGCAGTAGCTGGAGCACAGATACGCAGTATTTT
CDR3aa: CASSSSWSTDTQYF

j_gene: TRBJ2-5
abundance: many
v_gene: TRBV29-1
d_gene: -
CDR3nt: TGCAGCGTTGTGAAGGACAGAGAGACCCAGTACTTC
CDR3aa: CSVVKDRETQYF

j_gene: TRBJ2-1
abundance: -
v_gene: TRBV19
d_gene: -
CDR3nt: TGTGCCAGTAGAAAAGGACAGAGTACACACAATGAGCAGTTCTTC
CDR3aa: CASRKGQSTHNEQFF

j_gene: TRBJ2-1
abundance: few
v_gene: TRBV25-1
d_gene: TRBD2
CDR3nt: TGTGCCACCGCATGGACTAGCGGTGTATATCAGTTCTTC
CDR3aa: CATAWTSGVYQFF

j_gene: TRBJ2-1
abundance: few
v_gene: TRBV2
d_gene: -
CDR3nt: TGTGCCGTCAACCGGCTTTCTTCTAGCAATGAGCAGTTCTTC
CDR3aa: CAVNRLSSSNEQFF

j_gene: TRBJ1-2
abundance: few
v_gene: TRBV2
d_gene: -
CDR3nt: TGTGCCAGTCTAAGGGCCCAGGGTGGATCGAACTATGGCTACACCTTC
CDR3aa: CASLRAQGGSNYGYTF

j_gene: TRBJ2-1
abundance: -
v_gene: TRBV6-5
d_gene: TRBD2
CDR3nt: TGTGCCAGCAGGGGACTAGCGGGAGTTAATGAGCAGTTCTTC
CDR3aa: CASRGLAGVNEQFF

j_gene: TRBJ2-1
abundance: -
v_gene: TRBV30
d_gene: -
CDR3nt: TGTGCCTGGAGTGTTTCGGGGACCTACAATGAGCAGTTCTTC
CDR3aa: CAWSVSGTYNEQFF

j_gene: TRBJ2-3
abundance: few
v_gene: TRBV28
d_gene: -
CDR3nt: TGTGCCAGCAGTAGATACCAAACAGGGAGTGGGAACACAGATACGCAGTATTTT
CDR3aa: CASSRYQTGSGNTDTQYF

j_gene: TRBJ2-6
abundance: -
v_gene: TRBV7-9
d_gene: TRBD1
CDR3nt: TGTGCCAGCAGCCCCCGCGACAGGGGTCTTTCTGGGGCCAACGTCCTGACTTTC
CDR3aa: CASSPRDRGLSGANVLTF

j_gene: TRBJ1-1
abundance: few
v_gene: TRBV7-9
d_gene: -
CDR3nt: TGTGCCAGCAGCTTAATGCGGGACACTGAAGCTTTCTTT
CDR3aa: CASSLMRDTEAFF

j_gene: TRBJ2-7
abundance: -
v_gene: TRBV7-2
d_gene: -
CDR3nt: TGTGCCAGCAGCCTAAACGGGGTTCTGTTCTACGAGCAGTACTTC
CDR3aa: CASSLNGVLFYEQYF

j_gene: TRBJ2-3
abundance: -
v_gene: TRBV4-1
d_gene: TRBD2
CDR3nt: TGCGCCAGCAGCCTGCGGGACTACACAGATACGCAGTATTTT
CDR3aa: CASSLRDYTDTQYF

j_gene: TRBJ2-5
abundance: few
v_gene: TRBV5-1
d_gene: -
CDR3nt: TGCGCCAGCAGCTTTGGGGCCGGGGAGACCCAGTACTTC
CDR3aa: CASSFGAGETQYF

j_gene: TRBJ2-3
abundance: -
v_gene: TRBV10-3
d_gene: TRBD2
CDR3nt: TGTGCCATCAGCGGGACTAGCGTGACAGATACGCAGTATTTT
CDR3aa: CAISGTSVTDTQYF

j_gene: TRBJ1-5
abundance: -
v_gene: TRBV6-6
d_gene: -
CDR3nt: TGTGCCAGCAGTCAGCACGACAGTAGCAATCAGCCCCAGCATTTT
CDR3aa: CASSQHDSSNQPQHF

j_gene: TRBJ2-7
abundance: few
v_gene: TRBV27
d_gene: -
CDR3nt: TGTGCCAGCAGTTCCACAGGGTTCCCCTACGAGCAGTACTTC
CDR3aa: CASSSTGFPYEQYF

j_gene: TRBJ2-3
abundance: -
v_gene: TRBV18
d_gene: -
CDR3nt: TGTGCCAGCTCACCCCTCCAGACAGATACGCAGTATTTT
CDR3aa: CASSPLQTDTQYF

j_gene: TRBJ1-1
abundance: few
v_gene: TRBV29-1
d_gene: -
CDR3nt: TGCAGCGTTGGGCAGGGAGGGAACACTGAAGCTTTCTTT
CDR3aa: CSVGQGGNTEAFF

j_gene: TRBJ1-2
abundance: few
v_gene: TRBV19
d_gene: -
CDR3nt: TGTGCCAGTAGTACTGTTGACACAACTAACTATGGCTACACCTTC
CDR3aa: CASSTVDTTNYGYTF

j_gene: TRBJ2-7
abundance: -
v_gene: TRBV10-3
d_gene: TRBD2
CDR3nt: TGTGCCATCAGAGGAGCGGGGAGCTACGAGCAGTACTTC
CDR3aa: CAIRGAGSYEQYF

j_gene: TRBJ2-1
abundance: -
v_gene: TRBV4-1
d_gene: -
CDR3nt: TGCGCCAGCAGCCCCCCCGGCGGGCACCCCCGCAATGAGCAGTTCTTC
CDR3aa: CASSPPGGHPRNEQFF

j_gene: TRBJ2-2
abundance: few
v_gene: TRBV15
d_gene: TRBD2
CDR3nt: TGTGCCACCTCCCCCGTGGCGGGGGTGAACACCGGGGAGCTGTTTTTT
CDR3aa: CATSPVAGVNTGELFF

j_gene: TRBJ2-7
abundance: many
v_gene: TRBV25-1
d_gene: -
CDR3nt: TGTGCCAGCGGCAGCTACGAGCAGTACTTC
CDR3aa: CASGSYEQYF

j_gene: TRBJ1-1
abundance: -
v_gene: TRBV2
d_gene: -
CDR3nt: TGTGCCAGCAGTGCATTAAGTTGGAGCACTGAAGCTTTCTTT
CDR3aa: CASSALSWSTEAFF

j_gene: TRBJ2-5
abundance: -
v_gene: TRBV4-2
d_gene: TRBD2
CDR3nt: TGTGCCAGCAGCCAAGATATACCTAGCGGGAGGGCCGTGGGAGAGACCCAGTACTTC
CDR3aa: CASSQDIPSGRAVGETQYF

j_gene: TRBJ2-7
abundance: few
v_gene: TRBV9
d_gene: -
CDR3nt: TGTGCCAGCAGCGTAGAGGGGGGGATTGGCGAGCAGTACTTC
CDR3aa: CASSVEGGIGEQYF

j_gene: TRBJ2-2
abundance: few
v_gene: TRBV7-2
d_gene: -
CDR3nt: TGTGCCAGCAGCTTAGTAAGGAGGCTGGGGAACGGGGAGCTGTTTTTT
CDR3aa: CASSLVRRLGNGELFF

j_gene: TRBJ2-6
abundance: many
v_gene: TRBV29-1
d_gene: -
CDR3nt: TGCAGCGTTGAAGATCCGGGTTTGTTAGCCAACGTCCTGACTTTC
CDR3aa: CSVEDPGLLANVLTF

j_gene: TRBJ2-5
abundance: few
v_gene: TRBV4-3
d_gene: TRBD2
CDR3nt: TGCGCCAGCAGCCAAGATTCGACTAGCGGAGCCAGAGGCGGGGAGACCCAGTACTTC
CDR3aa: CASSQDSTSGARGGETQYF

j_gene: TRBJ2-7
abundance: -
v_gene: TRBV4-3
d_gene: -
CDR3nt: TGCGCCAGCAGCCAAGATAGTCGGACAGTCTACGAGCAGTACTTC
CDR3aa: CASSQDSRTVYEQYF

j_gene: TRBJ2-5
abundance: -
v_gene: TRBV9
d_gene: -
CDR3nt: TGTGCCAGCAGCGTAGCATCCCGGGGAGAGACCCAGTACTTC
CDR3aa: CASSVASRGETQYF

j_gene: TRBJ2-7
abundance: -
v_gene: TRBV4-3
d_gene: TRBD2
CDR3nt: TGCGCCAGCAGCCAAGAGGTAGCGGGAGTTTCCGAGCAGTACTTC
CDR3aa: CASSQEVAGVSEQYF

j_gene: TRBJ2-1
abundance: few
v_gene: TRBV9
d_gene: TRBD1
CDR3nt: TGTGCCAGCAGCGTAGCAGGGGGTTCCGATGAGCAGTTCTTC
CDR3aa: CASSVAGGSDEQFF

j_gene: TRBJ2-2
abundance: -
v_gene: TRBV30
d_gene: -
CDR3nt: TGTGCCTGGGGATTAGCGTATGCGAACACCGGGGAGCTGTTTTTT
CDR3aa: CAWGLAYANTGELFF